The entry that follows covers one TCR beta chain sequence. This CDR3 contains 15 residues. From germline, CDR1 is SGHRS and CDR2 YFSETQ. The ends lost 5 bases at V and 3 bases at J; junction bases unmatched: 5. This specimen belongs to a study of shared clonotypes between healthy human individuals. At a deep level, the assay was run. Around 32,000 T cell genomes, or roughly 200 ng DNA, went into the sorted-subset replicate PCRs. Using immunoSEQ multiplex PCR, the repertoire was profiled, and TCRdb retains in-frame clones only, with some absent. This table has 2 million to 2.5 million clones, over 85% appearing once. The study separated CD4+ cells into CD45RA+ naive and CD45RA-negative memory subsets.

This sequence was found in a man between 18 and 29 years old in good health. Some clones in this sample may be carry-over from other donors' samples. Material: naive CD4+ T cells from PBMCs. Subset meaning: CD45RA+ positively selected. The rearrangement uses TRBV5-1 and TRBJ2-7, with TRBD2 identical over 13 bases. CDR3: CASRGTSGEVYEQYF. CDR3 bases: TGCGCCAGCAGGGGGACTAGCGGGGAGGTCTACGAGCAGTACTTC.